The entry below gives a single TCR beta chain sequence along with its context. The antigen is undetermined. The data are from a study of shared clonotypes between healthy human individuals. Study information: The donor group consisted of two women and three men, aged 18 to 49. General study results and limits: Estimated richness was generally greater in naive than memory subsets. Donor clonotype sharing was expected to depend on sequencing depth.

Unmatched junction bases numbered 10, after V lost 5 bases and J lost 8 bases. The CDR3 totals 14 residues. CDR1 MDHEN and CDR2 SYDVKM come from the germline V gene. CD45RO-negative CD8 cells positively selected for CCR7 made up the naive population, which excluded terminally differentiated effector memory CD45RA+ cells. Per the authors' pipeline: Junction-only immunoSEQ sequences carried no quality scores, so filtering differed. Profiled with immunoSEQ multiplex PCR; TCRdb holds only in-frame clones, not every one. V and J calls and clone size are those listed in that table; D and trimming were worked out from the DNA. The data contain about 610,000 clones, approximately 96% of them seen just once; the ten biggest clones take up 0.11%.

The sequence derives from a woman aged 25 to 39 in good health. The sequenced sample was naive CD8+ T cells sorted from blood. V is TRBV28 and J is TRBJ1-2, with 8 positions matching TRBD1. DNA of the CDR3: TGTGCCAGCAGTCAGACCTACAGGGGGACAGGCTACACCTTC. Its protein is CASSQTYRGTGYTF.